This T cell receptor (beta chain) was documented in a study of type 1 regulatory T cells. Study information: T-allo10 is an in vitro-generated, Tr1-enriched CD4 T cell product specific for alloantigen.

A few counts support this clonotype. Its antigen is still unknown. The length of the CDR3 is 17 residues. Losses at the gene ends were 2 bases for V and 1 base for J; bases not matched to a gene: 10. The germline V gene has CDR1 SGHRS and CDR2 YFSETQ. TCRdb processed the reads anew with MiXCR; each CDR3 protein has one entry. Of approximately 14,000 distinct CDR3 sequences in the sample, roughly 15% were seen once. The sample comprised cultured T cells, either the whole culture or a sorted T cell fraction (not recorded which). The gene calls are TRBV5-1 and TRBJ2-3; 7 bases are a match to TRBD2. The receptor was isolated from a human donor in good health. CDR3 coding DNA: TGCGCCAGCAGCTTACCAGCGGGACCATTCGGCACAGATACGCAGTATTTT. Its translation: CASSLPAGPFGTDTQYF. Combining the CDR3 with reference TRBV5-1 and TRBJ2-3 gives the whole variable domain KAGVTQTPRYLIKTRGQQVTLSCSPISGHRSVSWYQQTPGQGLQFLFEYFSETQRNKGNFPGRFSGRQFSNSRSEMNVSTLELGDSALYLCASSLPAGPFGTDTQYFGPGTRLTVL.